Below, one T cell receptor beta chain is given with its context. The data derive from a study of blood T cell repertoires in COVID-19. On the study more broadly: Specimens from acute and convalescent COVID-19 originated in the United States, Italy and Spain. T cells, B-cell-depleted T cells, or PBMCs provided the cDNA or gDNA that served as material.

V shed 5 bases and J 8 bases; nucleotides not matched to a gene: 16. The CDR3 is made up of 16 amino acids. CDR1 is SGHAT and CDR2 is FQNNGV in the germline V gene. Sequencing used immunoSEQ multiplex PCR; TCRdb keeps in-frame clones, though not all of them. The data contain fewer than 100,000 clones, approximately 89% of them singletons. The chain recombines TRBV11-2 with TRBJ1-2; TRBD1 matches at 8 bases. The source is a man aged 45-60 years with acute or convalescent COVID-19. The sequenced sample consisted of peripheral blood. For the CDR3, the DNA is TGTGCCAGCAGCCAGGGGGCAGGGGGCGGGAAAAACGGCTACACCTTC. It encodes CASSQGAGGGKNGYTF. Supplemented by reference TRBV11-2 and TRBJ1-2, the full variable domain reads EAGVAQSPRYKIIEKRQSVAFWCNPISGHATLYWYQQILGQGPKLLIQFQNNGVVDDSQLPKDRFSAERLKGVDSTLKIQPAKLEDSAVYLCASSQGAGGGKNGYTFGSGTRLTVV.